This TCR beta chain came from a study of Ad26.COV2.S vaccination and SARS-CoV-2 variants. Study-level background: The donor was enrolled in the Ad26.COV2.S arm of the COV1001 trial. Into the muscle, Ad26.COV2.S was dosed once or twice, 56 days apart. Notes on the study in general: TCR breadth and depth estimates may have understated total T cell responses.

Per the germline V gene, CDR1 is KGHSH and CDR2 is LQKENI. The CDR3 is made up of 14 amino acids. The V gene lost 1 base and the J gene lost 1 base, with 7 bases spanning the gap. Worth noting for this clone: The antigen remains unidentified. Additional DNA sequences in this sample encode the identical CDR3.

Specified treatment: roughly 20 received Ad26.COV2.S at low or high dose, single or two shots; about 5 received placebo; per-sample allocation not given. The samples date from day 63 after the first vaccine or placebo injection. Method: immunoSEQ multiplex PCR; TCRdb's copy keeps in-frame clones and lacks some. The table includes fewer than 300,000 clones, roughly 86% detected once. Sequencing used peripheral blood, obtained in a trial of Ad26.COV2.S vaccine versus placebo. The chain joins TRBV18 to TRBJ1-1; the D is unclear. The TCR comes from a person aged 18-65 years who received the Ad26.COV2.S COVID-19 vaccine or a placebo. This chain's CDR3 is CASSPQKGNTEAFF. The CDR3 DNA reads TGTGCCAGCTCACCACAGAAAGGGAACACTGAAGCTTTCTTT.